This T cell receptor (beta chain) was identified during a study of blood T cell repertoires in COVID-19. Study overall: Samples of COVID-19 (acute and convalescent) were obtained from the United States, Italy and Spain. Nucleic acid was either cDNA or gDNA, and it came from T cells, B-cell-depleted T cells, or PBMCs.

Original handling: Estimated nucleated cell counts came from reference gene primer amplification. The protocol was immunoSEQ multiplex PCR, while the TCRdb copy is restricted to in-frame clones and leaves out a portion. V, J and clone size are those of that table, while D and trimming were read from the DNA. The sample has about 110,000 clones; more than 75% are singletons. CDR1 LNHDA and CDR2 SQIVND come from the germline V gene (reference sequence). The CDR3 length is 14 residues. V was shortened by 5 bases and J by 2 bases, with 11 bases between the two germline ends. V and J are TRBV19 and TRBJ2-3; TRBD2 might be the D (6 bases). This receptor was obtained from a woman aged 40 to 55 with acute or convalescent COVID-19. The material sequenced was peripheral blood. The CDR3: CASSPDYTTDTQYF. The CDR3 DNA is TGTGCCAGTAGTCCGGACTACACCACAGATACGCAGTATTTT. The full variable domain, completed using reference TRBV19 and TRBJ2-3, is DGGITQSPKYLFRKEGQNVTLSCEQNLNHDAMYWYRQDPGQGLRLIYYSQIVNDFQKGDIAEGYSVSREKKESFPLTVTSAQKNPTAFYLCASSPDYTTDTQYFGPGTRLTVL.